This TCR beta chain originates from a study of blood T cells in healthy people across ages. As regards this clonotype: The antigen is not known.

Alongside a J-beta primer mix, a sample-barcoded 5' primer served in a second PCR lasting about 7 to 11 cycles. TCRdb re-derived calls from the 5' RACE reads in MiXCR, one entry per CDR3 protein. The sample holds about 570,000 distinct CDR3 sequences, about 26% seen once. The authors extracted at least 5.5 micrograms of total RNA per sample. Looked up from germline, CDR1 is SGHKS and CDR2 is YYEKEE (reference sequence). CDR3 length: 13 amino acids. V was pared by 4 bases and J by 6 bases, with 12 bases between. Findings of the study overall: With naive T cell percentage, TCR beta diversity showed a strong correlation.

The source is a woman aged 70 to 79 in good health. The chain couples TRBV5-5 to TRBJ2-3; D unresolved. Source material: blood. CDR3: CASSTKNRDTQYF. The CDR3 region has the DNA TGTGCCAGCAGCACGAAGAATCGGGATACGCAGTATTTT.